A single sample is the source of the 2 T cell receptor beta chains below, sequenced in a study of blood T cells in healthy people across ages. A second PCR, run for about 7 to 11 cycles, used a sample-barcoded 5' primer plus a J-beta primer mix. TCRdb called the 5' RACE reads again in MiXCR, with one record for every CDR3 protein. The sample lists 780,000 or so distinct CDR3 sequences, 50% to 65% occurring once. The sequenced material came from blood. The receptors were sampled from a man aged 80 or over in good health.

In this sample, this clonotype turned up a few times. The chain carries TRBV27 and TRBJ1-5; 10 bases align to TRBD1. V trimming: 5 bases; J trimming: 4 bases; junction bases outside the gene matches: 8. Germline V CDR1 and CDR2: MNHEY, SMNVEV (reference sequence). The CDR3 covers 16 residues. The CDR3 coding sequence is TGTGCCAGCAGTCCAAGGGACAGGGGTTCTAATCAGCCCCAGCATTTT. Its protein is CASSPRDRGSNQPQHF.

The gene calls are TRBV24-1 and TRBJ2-1; a possible D gene is TRBD2 (6 bases). CDR3 length equals 17 residues. Germline V gene sequence: CDR1 KGHDR, CDR2 SFDVKD. The germline V and J ends were trimmed by 4 bases and 0 bases, with 15 bases remaining between them. CDR3 sequence: CATSDPSSAHSYNEQFF. In DNA form, the CDR3 reads TGTGCCACCAGTGACCCTTCTAGCGCCCACTCCTACAATGAGCAGTTCTTC.